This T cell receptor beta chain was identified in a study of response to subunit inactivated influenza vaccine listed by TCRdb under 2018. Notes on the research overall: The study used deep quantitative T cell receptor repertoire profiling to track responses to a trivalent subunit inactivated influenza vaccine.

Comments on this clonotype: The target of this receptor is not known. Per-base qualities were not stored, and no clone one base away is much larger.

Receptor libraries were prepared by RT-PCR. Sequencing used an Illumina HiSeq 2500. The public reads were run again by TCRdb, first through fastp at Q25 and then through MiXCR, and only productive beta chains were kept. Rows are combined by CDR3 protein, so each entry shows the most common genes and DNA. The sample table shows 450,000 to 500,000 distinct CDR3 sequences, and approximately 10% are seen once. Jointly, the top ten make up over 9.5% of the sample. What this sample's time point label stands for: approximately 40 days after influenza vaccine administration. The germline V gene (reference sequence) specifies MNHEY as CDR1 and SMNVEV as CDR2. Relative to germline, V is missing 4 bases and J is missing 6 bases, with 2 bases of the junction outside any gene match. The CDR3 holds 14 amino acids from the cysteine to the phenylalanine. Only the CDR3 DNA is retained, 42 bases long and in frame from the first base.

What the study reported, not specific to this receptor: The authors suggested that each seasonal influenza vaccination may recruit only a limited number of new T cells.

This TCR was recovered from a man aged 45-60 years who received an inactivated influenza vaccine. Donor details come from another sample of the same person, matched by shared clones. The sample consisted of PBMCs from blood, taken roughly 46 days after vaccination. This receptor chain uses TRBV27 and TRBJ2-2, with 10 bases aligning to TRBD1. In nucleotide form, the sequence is TGTGCCAGCAGTTGGGACAGGGGTGCCGGGGAGCTGTTTTTT. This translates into CASSWDRGAGELFF.